One T cell receptor (beta chain) is described in this entry. The antigen remains unidentified. Germline-derived CDR1 and CDR2 are SGHRS and YFSETQ. The CDR3 covers 14 residues. V trimming: 4 bases; J trimming: 5 bases; junction bases outside the gene matches: 7. This entry belongs to a study of T cell responses to AZD1222 COVID-19 vaccine. General observations from the study: The donors showed a predominance of white British ancestry and of females, with possible underestimation of clonal diversity. Unmutated regions of variants are reportedly targeted by nearly half of spike-specific TCRs.

This table comes from immunoSEQ multiplex PCR, and its TCRdb copy is limited to in-frame clones, with some not included. The data contain around 200,000 clones, roughly 93% of them seen just once; the ten biggest clones take up 0.75% to 1%. This sample comprised peripheral blood, obtained on day 0 of AZD1222 vaccination. The rearrangement uses TRBV5-1 and TRBJ2-5; 8 nucleotides line up with TRBD1. The sequence was obtained from an adult in good health. CDR3 amino acids: CASSHYGQGETQYF. CDR3 coding DNA: TGCGCCAGCAGCCACTACGGACAGGGTGAGACCCAGTACTTC.